This T cell receptor beta chain was recovered during a study of T cell repertoires in cytomegalovirus infection. About the research overall: CMV infection plus the matching HLA type was flagged by public TCR beta signatures.

TCRdb fed the reads into MiXCR, producing one record per CDR3 protein. The sample holds about 700,000 distinct CDR3 sequences, around 35% seen once. The germline gives CDR1 LNHDA, CDR2 SQIVND (reference sequence). CDR3 length: 13 residues. Trimming left V 3 bases short and J 7 bases short, with 10 bases between. To note about this clonotype: What it recognizes is unknown.

Sequencing was performed on cultured PBMCs, taken from culture after CMV antigen stimulation. The chain combines TRBV19 with TRBJ2-1; a weak D match, TRBD2 (5 bases). The source is a human donor in good health (CMV status not recorded). Some clones in this sample may be carry-over from other donors' samples. The CDR3 here is CASSIFGGNEQFF. CDR3 in DNA: TGTGCCAGTAGTATTTTTGGCGGGAATGAGCAGTTCTTC.